This TCR beta chain was identified in a study of tumour-infiltrating T cells in Burkitt lymphoma. On the study more broadly: Patients covered every epidemiological subtype of Burkitt lymphoma. Productive clonality predicted overall and progression-free survival.

Clones were read by immunoSEQ multiplex PCR, and TCRdb kept only the in-frame ones, dropping some. The profile shows over 2,000 clones, around 16% of them singletons. V was shortened by 1 base and J by 0 bases, with 10 bases between the two germline ends. Germline V gene lookup returns CDR1 GTSNPN and CDR2 SVGIG (reference sequence). The CDR3 has 16 amino acids. Study-wide points: Many Burkitt lymphoma patients shared several public clonotypes.

This clone occurred a few times. Its specificity is not known. The sequencing sample was made of tumor tissue from a relapse. This TCR was recovered from a human donor with relapsed Burkitt lymphoma. The V call is TRBV30, the J call TRBJ1-6; tentative D call: TRBD1 (5 bases). CDR3 sequence reads: CAWSAPGSSYNSPLHF. CDR3 DNA sequence: TGTGCCTGGAGTGCCCCAGGGAGCTCCTATAATTCACCCCTCCACTTT.